A selection of T cell receptor beta chains follows, all from one sample in a study of shared clonotypes between healthy human individuals. The assay was immunoSEQ multiplex PCR, and TCRdb's table has in-frame clones only and misses some. This sample carries hundreds of thousands of clones, 92% of them seen once, and the ten largest clones take approximately 25%. The sample was naive CD8+ T cells sorted from blood. The receptors were sampled from a man aged 25 to 40 in good health. Each CDR3 is given with its conserved first and last residue. The D gene is left open where the match is weak. Rows give clone size only sometimes, using once, few, many, or a class for an expanded clone.

J,D,V,size,CDR3,DNA
TRBJ2-5,-,TRBV25-1,-,CASSDLEGQIQETQYF,TGTGCCAGCAGTGACTTGGAAGGACAGATCCAAGAGACCCAGTACTTC
TRBJ2-5,-,TRBV6-5,-,CASSTAGAIGETQYF,TGTGCCAGCAGTACCGCAGGGGCGATAGGGGAGACCCAGTACTTC
TRBJ2-7,-,TRBV30,-,CAWSVGVGRSHEQYF,TGTGCCTGGAGTGTTGGTGTAGGACGTTCCCACGAGCAGTACTTC
TRBJ2-1,-,TRBV6-5,once,CASSYSRSSYNEQFF,TGTGCCAGCAGTTACTCGCGTAGCTCCTACAATGAGCAGTTCTTC
TRBJ2-7,-,TRBV19,-,CASSNRDGYEQYF,TGTGCCAGTAGTAACCGGGACGGCTACGAGCAGTACTTC
TRBJ2-1,-,TRBV15,-,CATSRGSPYNEQFF,TGTGCCACCAGCAGAGGATCTCCCTACAATGAGCAGTTCTTC
TRBJ2-3,-,TRBV9,-,CASSVGGGGTDTQYF,TGTGCCAGCAGCGTAGGTGGGGGTGGCACAGATACGCAGTATTTT
TRBJ1-1,-,TRBV7-9,-,CASSLGAEMNTEAFF,TGTGCCAGCAGCTTAGGGGCAGAGATGAACACTGAAGCTTTCTTT
TRBJ2-7,-,TRBV27,-,CASSLDTGFSYEQYF,TGTGCCAGCAGCCTCGACACAGGATTTTCCTACGAGCAGTACTTC
TRBJ2-5,-,TRBV6-5,-,CASTAVSARETQYF,TGTGCCAGCACGGCGGTCTCAGCGCGGGAGACCCAGTACTTC
TRBJ2-1,TRBD2,TRBV11-2,-,CASSPRTSGRTGEQFF,TGTGCCAGCAGCCCGAGGACTAGCGGGAGAACTGGTGAGCAGTTCTTC
TRBJ1-1,TRBD1,TRBV7-9,-,CATTGDGGTEAFF,TGTGCCACTACAGGGGACGGGGGCACTGAAGCTTTCTTT
TRBJ2-7,-,TRBV7-6,-,CASSPTSGAYEQYF,TGTGCCAGCAGCCCCACCAGCGGAGCTTACGAGCAGTACTTC
TRBJ2-1,-,TRBV6-1,-,CASSEGIPRDSPYNEQFF,TGTGCCAGCAGTGAAGGCATCCCCCGGGACTCGCCCTACAATGAGCAGTTCTTC
TRBJ2-1,TRBD2,TRBV11-2,-,CASSPLGTSGRDEQFF,TGTGCCAGCAGCCCGCTAGGGACTAGCGGGAGGGATGAGCAGTTCTTC
TRBJ2-7,-,TRBV2,-,CASRGGPEQYF,TGTGCCAGCAGGGGGGGCCCCGAGCAGTACTTC
TRBJ1-1,-,TRBV11-2,-,CASSLDGTETGPNTEAFF,TGTGCCAGCAGCTTAGATGGAACAGAAACAGGGCCTAACACTGAAGCTTTCTTT
TRBJ1-1,-,TRBV5-1,-,CASSPARTEGNTEAFF,TGCGCCAGCAGCCCCGCGCGAACAGAGGGGAACACTGAAGCTTTCTTT
TRBJ1-5,TRBD1,TRBV5-6,few,CASSSGTASNQPQHF,TGTGCCAGCAGCTCAGGGACAGCTAGCAATCAGCCCCAGCATTTT
TRBJ2-3,-,TRBV9,-,CASTGEGGGLTDTQYF,TGTGCCAGCACCGGAGAGGGGGGAGGACTCACAGATACGCAGTATTTT
TRBJ2-7,TRBD1,TRBV13,few,CASSLRGPDEQYF,TGTGCCAGCAGCTTAAGGGGGCCCGACGAGCAGTACTTC
TRBJ2-7,-,TRBV9,-,CASSDPTANEQYF,TGTGCCAGCAGCGACCCCACGGCTAACGAGCAGTACTTC
TRBJ2-7,-,TRBV4-1,-,CASSLFRGYEQYF,TGCGCCAGCAGCCTGTTTAGGGGGTACGAGCAGTACTTC
TRBJ2-2,TRBD2,TRBV7-3,-,CASSALAGGTGELFF,TGTGCCAGCAGCGCCCTAGCGGGGGGCACCGGGGAGCTGTTTTTT
TRBJ2-7,-,TRBV5-1,few,CASSLRDQRYEQYF,TGCGCCAGCAGCTTGAGGGACCAGCGCTACGAGCAGTACTTC
TRBJ2-7,TRBD2,TRBV6-1,-,CASRGGLAGIGEQYF,TGTGCCAGCAGAGGAGGGCTAGCGGGAATAGGCGAGCAGTACTTC
TRBJ2-5,-,TRBV6-6,-,CASRGSETQYF,TGTGCCAGCAGGGGGTCAGAGACCCAGTACTTC
TRBJ2-5,-,TRBV5-1,-,CASRHNPGPARETQYF,TGCGCCAGCAGACATAATCCGGGACCCGCGCGGGAGACCCAGTACTTC
TRBJ2-3,-,TRBV5-4,once,CASSASTDTQYF,TGTGCCAGCAGCGCTAGCACAGATACGCAGTATTTT
TRBJ2-1,-,TRBV30,-,CAWSGSGISYNEQFF,TGTGCCTGGAGTGGGTCCGGTATATCCTACAATGAGCAGTTCTTC
TRBJ2-3,TRBD2,TRBV19,-,CASSGSGSPPDTQYF,TGTGCCAGTAGTGGGAGCGGGAGTCCGCCAGATACGCAGTATTTT
TRBJ2-7,-,TRBV19,-,CASSPAGTGVEQYF,TGTGCCAGTAGTCCCGCCGGGACTGGAGTAGAGCAGTACTTC
TRBJ2-1,-,TRBV7-8,-,CASSLRRNADEQFF,TGTGCCAGCAGCTTAAGGCGTAACGCCGATGAGCAGTTCTTC
TRBJ2-7,-,TRBV27,once,CASSLARGSYEQYF,TGTGCCAGCAGTTTAGCCAGGGGCTCCTACGAGCAGTACTTC
TRBJ1-1,-,TRBV27,-,CASSLGANTEAFF,TGTGCCAGCAGTTTAGGGGCGAACACTGAAGCTTTCTTT
TRBJ2-3,-,TRBV7-8,-,CASSSLTGGRDTQYF,TGTGCCAGCAGCTCTCTGACGGGCGGTAGAGATACGCAGTATTTT
TRBJ2-1,TRBD2,TRBV4-1,-,CASSQVLAGGRNEQFF,TGCGCCAGCAGCCAAGTCCTAGCGGGAGGGAGGAATGAGCAGTTCTTC
TRBJ2-7,-,TRBV29-1,-,CSVERWDTYSYEQYF,TGCAGCGTTGAAAGGTGGGACACATACTCCTACGAGCAGTACTTC
TRBJ1-1,-,TRBV4-1,-,CASSHMIGWGEAFF,TGCGCCAGCAGCCATATGATCGGATGGGGGGAAGCTTTCTTT